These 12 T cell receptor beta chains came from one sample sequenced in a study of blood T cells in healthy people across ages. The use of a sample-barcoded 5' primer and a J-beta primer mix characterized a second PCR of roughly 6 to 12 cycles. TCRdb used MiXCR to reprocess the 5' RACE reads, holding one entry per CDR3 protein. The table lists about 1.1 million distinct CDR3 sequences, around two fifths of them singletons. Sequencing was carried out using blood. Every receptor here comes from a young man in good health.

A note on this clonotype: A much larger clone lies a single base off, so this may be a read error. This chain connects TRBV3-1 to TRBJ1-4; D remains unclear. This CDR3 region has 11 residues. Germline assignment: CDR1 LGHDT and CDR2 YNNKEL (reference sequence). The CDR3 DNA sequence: TGTGCCGGCAGCCGGGGTGAAAAACTGTTTTTT. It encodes CAGSRGEKLFF.

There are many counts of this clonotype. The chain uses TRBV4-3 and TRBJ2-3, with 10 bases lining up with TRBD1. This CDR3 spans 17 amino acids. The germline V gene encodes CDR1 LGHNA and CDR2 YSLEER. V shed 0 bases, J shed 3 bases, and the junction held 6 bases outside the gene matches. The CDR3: CASSQDGSGQGTDTQYF. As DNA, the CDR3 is TGCGCCAGCAGCCAAGATGGTTCGGGACAGGGGACAGATACGCAGTATTTT.

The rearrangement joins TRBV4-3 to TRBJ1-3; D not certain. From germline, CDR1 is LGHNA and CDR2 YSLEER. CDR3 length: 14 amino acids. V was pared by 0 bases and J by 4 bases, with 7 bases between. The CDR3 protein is CASSQDSRGNTIYF. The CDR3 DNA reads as TGCGCCAGCAGCCAAGATTCAAGGGGAAACACCATATATTTT.

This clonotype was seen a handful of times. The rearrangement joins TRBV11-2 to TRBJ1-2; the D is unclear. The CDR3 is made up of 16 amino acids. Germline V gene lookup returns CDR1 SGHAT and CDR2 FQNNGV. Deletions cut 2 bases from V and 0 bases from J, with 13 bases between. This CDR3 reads CASSLRADQANYGYTF. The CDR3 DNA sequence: TGTGCCAGCAGCTTAAGGGCGGACCAAGCTAACTATGGCTACACCTTC.

The CDR3 coding sequence is TGTGCCAGCAGTCCTATCGGGGGGCTGAGGGAAAAACTGTTTTTT. Protein: CASSPIGGLREKLFF. The chain uses TRBV12-3 or TRBV12-4 and TRBJ1-4; possibly TRBD1 for D (6 bases). The V gene lost 5 bases and the J gene lost 8 bases, with 18 bases spanning the gap. The CDR3 is 15 residues long.

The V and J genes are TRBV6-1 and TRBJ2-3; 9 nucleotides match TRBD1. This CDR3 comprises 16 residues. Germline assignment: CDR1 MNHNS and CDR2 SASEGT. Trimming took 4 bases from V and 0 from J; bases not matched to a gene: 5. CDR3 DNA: TGTGCCAGCAGTGCAACCGGGACAGGGAGCACAGATACGCAGTATTTT. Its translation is CASSATGTGSTDTQYF.

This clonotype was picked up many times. The CDR3 is CSARDTTGGYGYTF. The DNA of the CDR3 is TGCAGTGCTAGAGATACGACAGGGGGCTATGGCTACACCTTC. The V call is TRBV20-1, the J call TRBJ1-2, with 9 bases fitting TRBD1. Germline loops: CDR1 DFQATT, CDR2 SNEGSKA (reference sequence). With V trimmed by 0 bases and J by 4 bases, 3 bases remained unmatched. CDR3 size: 14 residues.

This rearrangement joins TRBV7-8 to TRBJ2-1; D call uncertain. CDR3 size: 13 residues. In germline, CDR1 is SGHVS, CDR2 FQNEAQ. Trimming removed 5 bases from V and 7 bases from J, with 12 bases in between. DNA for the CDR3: TGTGCCAGCAGCCGGAATACAAGAAATGAGCAGTTCTTC. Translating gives CASSRNTRNEQFF.

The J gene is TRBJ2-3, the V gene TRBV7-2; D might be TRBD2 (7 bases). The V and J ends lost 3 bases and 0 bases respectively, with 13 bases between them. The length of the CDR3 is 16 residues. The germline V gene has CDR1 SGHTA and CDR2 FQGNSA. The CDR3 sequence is CASSLGGQGSTDTQYF. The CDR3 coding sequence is TGTGCCAGCAGCTTGGGGGGGCAGGGAAGCACAGATACGCAGTATTTT.

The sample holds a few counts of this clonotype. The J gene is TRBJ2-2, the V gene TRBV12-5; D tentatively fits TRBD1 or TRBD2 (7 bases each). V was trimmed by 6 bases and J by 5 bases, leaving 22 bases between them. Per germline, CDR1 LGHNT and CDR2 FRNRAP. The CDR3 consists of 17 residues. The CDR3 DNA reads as TGTGCTAGTGGCCCAGGGGGGGGGGCTAGTCTTACCGGGGAGCTGTTTTTT. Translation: CASGPGGGASLTGELFF.

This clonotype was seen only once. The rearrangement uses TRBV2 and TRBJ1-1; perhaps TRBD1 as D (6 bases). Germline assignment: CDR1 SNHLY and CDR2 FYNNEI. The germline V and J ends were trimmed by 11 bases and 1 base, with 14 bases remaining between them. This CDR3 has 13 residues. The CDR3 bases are TGTGCCCAGGGGAGGAGGGGGAACACTGAAGCTTTCTTT. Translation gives CAQGRRGNTEAFF.

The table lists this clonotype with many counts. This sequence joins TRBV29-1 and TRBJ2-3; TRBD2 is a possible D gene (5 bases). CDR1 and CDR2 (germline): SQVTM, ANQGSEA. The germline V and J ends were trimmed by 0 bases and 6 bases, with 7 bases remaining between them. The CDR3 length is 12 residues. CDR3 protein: CSVEEGGDTQYF. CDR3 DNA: TGCAGCGTTGAAGAAGGAGGCGATACGCAGTATTTT.